This T cell receptor (beta chain) was profiled in a study of spatial heterogeneity in lung cancer. TCRdb re-derived calls from the 5' RACE reads in MiXCR, one entry per CDR3 protein. The profile shows more than 95,000 distinct CDR3 sequences, about 12% of them singletons. This sample's time point: blood at routine non-recurrence follow-up after resection. Extraction of whole RNA from tumor, nontumor lung or frozen PBMC preceded unsorted sequencing. Germline lookup yields CDR1 KGHDR and CDR2 SFDVKD. The ends were cut back, 4 bases at V and 5 bases at J, with 13 bases in the middle. The CDR3 consists of 14 residues. The table lists this clonotype with many counts.

The sequencing here drew on PBMCs, taken at follow-up. This receptor was taken from a male donor with early-stage non-small cell lung cancer. V and J are TRBV24-1 and TRBJ2-5; tentatively, D is TRBD2 (6 bases). The CDR3 spells CATSDPLAGETQYF. The CDR3 DNA follows: TGTGCCACCAGTGACCCACTAGCTGGCGAGACCCAGTACTTC.